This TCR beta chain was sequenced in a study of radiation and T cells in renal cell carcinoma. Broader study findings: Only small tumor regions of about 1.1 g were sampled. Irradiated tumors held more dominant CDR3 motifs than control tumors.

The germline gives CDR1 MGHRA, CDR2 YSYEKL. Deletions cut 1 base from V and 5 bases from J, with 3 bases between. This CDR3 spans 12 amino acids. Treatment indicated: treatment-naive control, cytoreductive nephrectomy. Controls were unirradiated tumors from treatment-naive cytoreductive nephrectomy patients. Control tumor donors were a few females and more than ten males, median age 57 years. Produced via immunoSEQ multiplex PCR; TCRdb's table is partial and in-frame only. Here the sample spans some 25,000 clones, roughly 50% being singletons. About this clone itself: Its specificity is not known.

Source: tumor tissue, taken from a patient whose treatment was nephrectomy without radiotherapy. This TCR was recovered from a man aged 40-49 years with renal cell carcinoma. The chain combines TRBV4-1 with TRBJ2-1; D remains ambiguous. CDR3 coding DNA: TGCGCCAGCAGCCAAGGAAACAATGAGCAGTTCTTC. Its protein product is CASSQGNNEQFF.